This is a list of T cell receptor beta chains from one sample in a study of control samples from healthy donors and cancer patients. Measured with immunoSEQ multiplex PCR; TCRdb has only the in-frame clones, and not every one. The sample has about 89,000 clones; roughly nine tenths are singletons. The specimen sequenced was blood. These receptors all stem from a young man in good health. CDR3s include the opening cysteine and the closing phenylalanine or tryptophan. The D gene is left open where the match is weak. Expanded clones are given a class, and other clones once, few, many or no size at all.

TGTGCCAGCAGCGCCTTTAGCGGGGGGGCCGGGGAGCAGTACTTC CASSAFSGGAGEQYF - TRBD2 TRBJ2-7 TRBV9
TGTGCCACCAGTGTGACAGCTCAAGAGACCCAGTACTTC CATSVTAQETQYF - - TRBJ2-5 TRBV24-1
TGTGCCAGCAGCTTAGGAGGACTTAATCAGCCCCAGCATTTT CASSLGGLNQPQHF - - TRBJ1-5 TRBV7-8
TGTGCCAGCAGTGAAAATCCGGGAGCTTTCTTT CASSENPGAFF - - TRBJ1-1 TRBV25-1
TGTGCCAGCAGTGCCGGGGACGGCGAGACCCAGTACTTC CASSAGDGETQYF - - TRBJ2-5 TRBV12-3/TRBV12-4
TGTGCCAGCTCACCTTCACAGGGGGAAGAGACCCAGTACTTC CASSPSQGEETQYF - TRBD1 TRBJ2-5 TRBV18
TGTGCCACCAGTGATTCCGCTGCAGGGAGCTCCTACGAGCAGTACTTC CATSDSAAGSSYEQYF - - TRBJ2-7 TRBV24-1
TGTGCCAGCAGTCCCCGACAGGGGAGAAGTACTGAAGCTTTCTTT CASSPRQGRSTEAFF many TRBD1 TRBJ1-1 TRBV27
TGTGCCAGCGGGGAGGGAAACAAGCGCACCGGGGAGCTGTTTTTT CASGEGNKRTGELFF - TRBD2 TRBJ2-2 TRBV11-2
TGTGCCAGCAGCCCGCGGGAGGGAGCCAAAAACATTCAGTACTTC CASSPREGAKNIQYF - TRBD2 TRBJ2-4 TRBV3-1/TRBV3-2
TGTGCCTGGAGTGTTTCACAGGCGATCAATCAGCCCCAGCATTTT CAWSVSQAINQPQHF - - TRBJ1-5 TRBV30